This entry lists 30 T cell receptor beta chains sequenced from one sample in a study of blood T cell repertoires in COVID-19. TCRdb's table, derived via immunoSEQ multiplex PCR, lists solely in-frame clones and lacks some. The sample lists about 130,000 clones, 80% to 90% occurring once. The material sequenced was PBMCs or T cells enriched from blood (not recorded which). Receptors were obtained from a woman aged 45-65 years who had recovered from COVID-19.

The V and J genes are TRBV7-3 and TRBJ2-3; 7 bases are shared with TRBD1. The CDR3 loop spans 16 amino acids. V lost 1 base, J lost 1 base, and 5 bases stayed unmatched. Germline CDR1 reads SGHTA; CDR2 reads FQGTGA. CDR3 loop: CASSLSQGVGTDTQYF. DNA of the CDR3: TGTGCCAGCAGCTTAAGCCAGGGGGTGGGCACAGATACGCAGTATTTT. Combining the CDR3 with reference TRBV7-3 and TRBJ2-3 gives the whole variable domain GAGVSQTPSNKVTEKGKYVELRCDPISGHTALYWYRQSLGQGPEFLIYFQGTGAADDSGLPNDRFFAVRPEGSVSTLKIQRTERGDSAVYLCASSLSQGVGTDTQYFGPGTRLTVL.

CDR3 protein: CASSSQGTGNTIYF. The DNA of the CDR3 is TGTGCCAGCAGTTCCCAGGGGACTGGAAACACCATATATTTT. The gene calls are TRBV28 and TRBJ1-3; the D gene is possibly TRBD1 (6 bases). The V end lost 4 bases, the J end lost 2 bases, and 9 bases lay between the germline ends. Germline V lookup: CDR1 MDHEN, CDR2 SYDVKM. There are 14 residues in the CDR3.

This clone was picked up a small number of times. V is TRBV4-3 and J is TRBJ1-5; D gene uncertain. Trimming removed 0 bases at V and 3 bases at J, with 12 bases between. From germline, CDR1 is LGHNA and CDR2 YSLEER. This CDR3 comprises 16 residues. CDR3 residues: CASSQDHHSYNQPQHF. DNA for the CDR3: TGCGCCAGCAGCCAAGATCATCATAGCTACAATCAGCCCCAGCATTTT.

The CDR3 region has the DNA TGCGCCAGCAGCCAAGATCGCCAGGGTGGAGTTTACGAGCAGTACTTC. This gives the protein CASSQDRQGGVYEQYF. This chain connects TRBV4-3 to TRBJ2-7; possible D gene TRBD1, 5 bases. V lost 0 bases to trimming and J lost 4 bases, with 16 bases between them. Germline CDR1 is LGHNA and CDR2 is YSLEER. The CDR3 loop spans 16 amino acids.

J is TRBJ2-1 and V is TRBV4-1; D uncertain. The V end was cut by 6 bases, the J end by 3 bases, with 6 bases between. Germline assignment: CDR1 MGHRA and CDR2 YSYEKL. The CDR3 has 12 amino acids. The DNA of the CDR3 is TGCGCCAGCAGTCACGGCTACAATGAGCAGTTCTTC. This encodes CASSHGYNEQFF.

J is TRBJ1-6 and V is TRBV6-5; 7 nucleotides agree with TRBD1. The CDR3 is 14 residues long. V shed 7 bases and J 9 bases; nucleotides not matched to a gene: 9. CDR1 and CDR2 from the germline V gene are MNHEY and SVGAGI. CDR3: CASNQGVGSSPLHF. The DNA for the CDR3 is TGTGCCAGCAACCAGGGGGTGGGGAGTTCACCCCTCCACTTT.

The DNA for the CDR3 is TGTGCCAGCAGCGCGGGCCCGACGGGGGAGACCCAGTACTTC. Its protein is CASSAGPTGETQYF. J is TRBJ2-5 and V is TRBV9; the D gene is possibly TRBD2 (5 bases). The CDR3 contains 14 residues. The germline V gene encodes CDR1 SGDLS and CDR2 YYNGEE. Trimming removed 3 bases from V and 5 bases from J, with 14 bases in between.

The gene calls are TRBV11-2 and TRBJ2-1, with D possibly TRBD1 on 6 matching bases. CDR1 SGHAT and CDR2 FQNNGV come from the germline V gene. This CDR3 spans 14 amino acids. The V and J ends lost 5 bases and 10 bases respectively, with 18 bases between them. In nucleotides, the CDR3 is TGTGCCAGCAGCGAGGGACACTTGGGCTTGGAGCAGTTCTTC. Protein: CASSEGHLGLEQFF.

The count of this clone is one. The CDR3 protein is CASSAGQHYGYTF. The CDR3 coding sequence is TGTGCCAGCAGTGCAGGACAGCACTATGGCTACACCTTC. The chain couples TRBV27 to TRBJ1-2; a weak D match, TRBD1 (6 bases). Trimming left V 5 bases short and J 3 bases short, with 10 bases between. This CDR3 comprises 13 residues. The germline CDR1 and CDR2 sequences are MNHEY and SMNVEV (reference sequence).

This clone was counted only a few times. V gene TRBV6-1 combines with J gene TRBJ1-1; no clear D gene. The V end was cut by 0 bases, the J end by 4 bases, with 15 bases between. The germline V gene encodes CDR1 MNHNS and CDR2 SASEGT. The CDR3 covers 16 residues. CDR3 sequence (DNA): TGTGCCAGCAGTGAAGCAACTATTGGACGGGGCACTGAAGCTTTCTTT. It codes for CASSEATIGRGTEAFF.

The genes are TRBV29-1 and TRBJ1-2; D is undetermined. The V and J ends lost 0 bases and 3 bases respectively, with 14 bases between them. CDR1 is SQVTM and CDR2 is ANQGSEA in the germline V gene. The CDR3 is 15 residues long. The CDR3 DNA is TGCAGCGTTGAAGATGAGGGATCCGGGGACTATGGCTACACCTTC. It codes for CSVEDEGSGDYGYTF.

The rearrangement uses TRBV4-1 and TRBJ2-7; 8 nucleotides align to TRBD2. Germline assignment: CDR1 MGHRA and CDR2 YSYEKL. The CDR3 spans 16 residues. The V gene end was trimmed by 0 bases and the J gene end by 6 bases; junction bases not matched to a gene: 10. In nucleotides, the CDR3 is TGCGCCAGCAGCCAAGAAGCGTCTAGCGGGTGGTCCGAGCAGTACTTC. This translates into CASSQEASSGWSEQYF.

The chain combines TRBV5-1 with TRBJ2-5; the D is unclear. This CDR3 spans 15 amino acids. Germline CDR1 SGHRS, CDR2 YFSETQ. V lost 4 bases to trimming and J lost 1 base, with 14 bases between them. CDR3 protein: CASSKGSPGQETQYF. The CDR3 DNA follows: TGCGCCAGCAGCAAAGGCAGCCCAGGCCAAGAGACCCAGTACTTC.

V and J are TRBV9 and TRBJ1-5, with D possibly being TRBD1 (6 bases). V dropped 0 bases and J dropped 4 bases, with 11 bases sitting between them. The germline gives CDR1 SGDLS, CDR2 YYNGEE. The CDR3 covers 15 residues. The CDR3 reads CASSVEGHPNQPQHF. CDR3 nucleotides: TGTGCCAGCAGCGTAGAGGGACACCCGAATCAGCCCCAGCATTTT.

V is TRBV30 and J is TRBJ1-2, with 7 bases aligning to TRBD1. The germline V gene encodes CDR1 GTSNPN and CDR2 SVGIG (reference sequence). With 3 bases clipped from V and 0 bases from J, the junction kept 4 bases outside the gene matches. The CDR3 sequence is 14 residues long. DNA for the CDR3: TGTGCCTGGAGGGACAGGCGCCCTAACTATGGCTACACCTTC. Protein: CAWRDRRPNYGYTF.

This chain uses TRBV9 with TRBJ2-7; D might be TRBD2 (6 bases). Trimming cost V 2 bases and J 6 bases, with 15 bases left between them. The CDR3 extends over 14 amino acids. The germline V gene has CDR1 SGDLS and CDR2 YYNGEE. The CDR3 sequence is CASSVSPAGSEQYF. CDR3 in DNA: TGTGCCAGCAGCGTTAGCCCAGCGGGCAGCGAGCAGTACTTC.

V is TRBV2 and J is TRBJ2-7; D ambiguous. Germline assignment: CDR1 SNHLY and CDR2 FYNNEI. V was clipped by 1 base and J by 3 bases, with 13 bases between them. CDR3 length equals 15 residues. DNA of the CDR3: TGTGCCAGCAGTGAAGGCCCAGTTTCCTTCTACGAGCAGTACTTC. It yields the protein CASSEGPVSFYEQYF.

CDR3 sequence: CASSLWAGDEQYF. The CDR3, as DNA: TGTGCCAGCAGCTTGTGGGCAGGGGATGAGCAGTACTTC. The chain combines TRBV5-4 with TRBJ2-7, with a possible D match to TRBD1 (6 bases). The V end was cut by 1 base, the J end by 7 bases, with 12 bases between. In germline, CDR1 is SGHNT, CDR2 YYREEE (reference sequence). CDR3 length: 13 residues.

This clone was detected only once. The chain couples TRBV15 to TRBJ1-1; the match to TRBD1 covers 8 bases. This CDR3 region has 18 residues. V lost 0 bases to trimming and J lost 1 base; unmatched junction nucleotides: 10. Germline V gene sequence: CDR1 LNHNV, CDR2 YYDKDF (reference sequence). The CDR3 DNA follows: TGTGCCACCAGCAGAGATCCGGGGCAGGGGGCATGGAACACTGAAGCTTTCTTT. Its translation: CATSRDPGQGAWNTEAFF.

CDR3: CASRPDPGAGELFF. CDR3 nucleotide sequence: TGTGCCAGCAGACCAGACCCAGGCGCCGGGGAGCTGTTTTTT. V is TRBV6-5 and J is TRBJ2-2; the D is unclear. Germline values: CDR1 MNHEY, CDR2 SVGAGI. CDR3 size: 14 residues. V was trimmed by 6 bases and J by 6 bases, leaving 14 bases between them.

The chain combines TRBV27 with TRBJ2-1; 10 bases match TRBD1. The CDR3 covers 15 residues. V trimming: 6 bases; J trimming: 11 bases; junction bases outside the gene matches: 13. The germline gives CDR1 MNHEY, CDR2 SMNVEV (reference sequence). CDR3 protein: CASRTGTGAREQQFF. The CDR3 DNA sequence: TGTGCCAGCAGAACCGGGACAGGGGCTAGGGAACAGCAGTTCTTC.

This clone was seen just once. The rearrangement uses TRBV29-1 and TRBJ1-2, with D possibly being TRBD1 (5 bases). V lost 4 bases and J 2 bases, leaving 14 bases between the germline ends. The germline V gene has CDR1 SQVTM and CDR2 ANQGSEA. The CDR3 sequence is 14 residues long. The CDR3 loop is CSVVEDSLNYGYTF. CDR3 coding DNA: TGCAGCGTTGTAGAAGACAGTCTGAACTATGGCTACACCTTC.

V and J are TRBV14 and TRBJ1-2, with a weak D call TRBD1 (6 bases). From germline, CDR1 is SGHDN and CDR2 FVKESK. CDR3 length: 14 residues. V dropped 5 bases and J dropped 0 bases, with 10 bases sitting between them. CDR3 residues: CASSYRAANYGYTF. The CDR3 nucleotides read TGTGCCAGCAGCTACAGGGCCGCTAACTATGGCTACACCTTC.

V is TRBV10-1 and J is TRBJ1-4, with 7 bases that match TRBD1. With 2 bases clipped from V and 3 bases from J, the junction kept 3 bases outside the gene matches. The CDR3 is 15 residues long. Germline CDR1 WNHNN, CDR2 SYGVQD (reference sequence). CDR3 loop: CASSEGTVANEKLFF. DNA for the CDR3: TGCGCCAGCAGTGAGGGGACAGTGGCTAATGAAAAACTGTTTTTT.

The chain couples TRBV7-9 to TRBJ2-1; 7 bases map to TRBD1. CDR1 is SEHNR, CDR2 FQNEAQ, per germline (reference sequence). This CDR3 region has 12 residues. V was clipped by 5 bases and J by 8 bases; unmatched bases: 3. The CDR3 DNA is TGTGCCAGCAGCCCCGACAGGGATGAGCAGTTCTTC. Its protein is CASSPDRDEQFF.

The rearrangement links TRBV5-1 to TRBJ2-5; D gene ambiguous. Trimming pared 4 bases from V and 5 bases from J, leaving 9 bases between. The germline CDR1 and CDR2 sequences are SGHRS and YFSETQ. CDR3 length: 12 amino acids. The CDR3 sequence is CASSQSQETQYF. CDR3 sequence (DNA): TGCGCCAGCAGCCAATCCCAGGAGACCCAGTACTTC.

The sample holds one count of this clone. The chain joins TRBV27 to TRBJ1-2; D gene ambiguous. Trimming removed 0 bases from V and 8 bases from J, with 13 bases in between. The CDR3 sequence is 14 residues long. CDR1 and CDR2 (germline): MNHEY, SMNVEV (reference sequence). The CDR3 region is CASSLSYQRVGYTF. The CDR3 DNA reads TGTGCCAGCAGTTTATCTTATCAGAGGGTAGGCTACACCTTC.

The chain is built from TRBV20-1 and TRBJ2-5; D is ambiguous. The V gene lost 2 bases and the J gene lost 5 bases, with 6 bases spanning the gap. This CDR3 is built from 11 residues. Germline V gene data show CDR1 as DFQATT and CDR2 as SNEGSKA (reference sequence). CDR3 coding DNA: TGCAGTGCTAGAAATCTGGAGACCCAGTACTTC. Translated: CSARNLETQYF.

A word on this clone: The junction does not match germline at one end; this may be a read error. This chain connects TRBV7-7 to TRBJ2-2; TRBD2 matches 12 bases. Germline V gene sequence: CDR1 SSHAT, CDR2 FNYEAQ (reference sequence). The CDR3 loop spans 18 amino acids. In DNA, the CDR3 is TGTGCTAGCAGCTTCAGGGGACTAGCGGGCGATGGATGGGGGGAGCTGTTTTTT. Its protein is CASSFRGLAGDGWGELFF.

The rearrangement links TRBV2 to TRBJ2-3, with D possibly TRBD1 on 5 matching bases. Per the germline V gene, CDR1 is SNHLY and CDR2 is FYNNEI. Trimming pared 10 bases from V and 3 bases from J, leaving 14 bases between. The CDR3 is 13 residues long. The CDR3 spells CATSARVTDTQYF. In DNA, the CDR3 is TGTGCCACCTCCGCCAGGGTTACAGATACGCAGTATTTT.